Included here is one T cell receptor beta chain sequence, with context. The antigen it binds to is not known. No much larger clonotype is one base removed from it; base qualities were not supplied. Reading the germline V gene gives CDR1 KGHSH and CDR2 LQKENI. V loses 8 bases of germline sequence and J loses 1 base, and the interval between the two ends is 15 bases. The CDR3 contains 15 residues, cysteine and phenylalanine counted. Kept here is only the CDR3 DNA, which spans 45 bases and is read in frame from base 1. The time point label here, explained by the study, means: baseline before first vaccination. Vaccinee samples were obtained from the UK trials COV001 and COV002, which included a single-blind randomized controlled phase 2/3 trial of AZD1222 (ChAdOx1 nCoV-19) in healthy adults. For TCRbeta chain sequencing, PBMC samples from trial participants were taken at day 0 and at day 28 after the second dose.

The sample comes from a study of T cell responses to AZD1222 COVID-19 vaccine (dated by TCRdb to about 2021). Some background on the complete study: Because spike-specific TCR depth and breadth did not differ between the two schedules, AZD1222 recipients who got a second dose at roughly 4 weeks were pooled with those who got a second dose at roughly 12 weeks. A total of more than 230 trial participants underwent TCR sequencing, of whom around 210 had received two doses of AZD1222 and 26 had received two doses of the MenACWY control vaccine. Trial participants were enrolled by age into 18-55, 56-69 and 70-plus year subgroups, with about 150, 28 and 57 TCR-sequenced participants respectively.

Overall results and qualifications from the work: Most participants were white British and females outnumbered males, and the authors suggested that clonal diversity may have been underestimated. Nearly half of unique spike-specific TCRs reportedly recognized epitopes outside regions mutated in the B.1.351 and B.1.1.7 variants. Spike-specific TCR breadth and depth rose significantly after two AZD1222 doses compared with day 0 and with MenACWY recipients. In the small 56-69-year group, the increase in depth fell short of significance, most likely because of low power. Vaccine-associated CD4 TCRs spanned the whole spike protein, with dominant responses in regions 160-218 and 743-854. Because no day 14 peak-response samples were available, repertoires were characterized only after the peak T cell response. Conclusions about previously exposed vaccinees are limited, since just five or six AZD1222 recipients were seropositive for SARS-CoV-2 at baseline.

The CDR3 regions of human TCRbeta chains were analyzed by immunosequencing. The authors' analysis ran thus. Repertoire TCRs were checked for matches against a reference library of SARS-CoV-2-specific TCRs that had been generated using the MIRA antigen-specificity platform. Breadth meant the fraction of unique TCRs that were SARS-CoV-2-associated, whereas depth meant the fraction of total T cells that were SARS-CoV-2-associated. Using the MIRA data, every spike-specific TCR was mapped to the spike region that the TCR reacted to and assigned to either a CD4 or a CD8 class. Log10-transformed breadth and depth values were compared by one-way ANOVA with Sidak's multiple comparisons tests. In its TCRdb copy, this immuneACCESS table keeps in-frame sequences only and misses some clones. Where compared with another copy, unresolved V genes explain less than half of these, and the others have no known cause. V and J calls and clone size are copied from that table; D and trimming were computed from the DNA. The sample table holds approximately 91,000 clones, of which nearly 90% were seen once. The ten largest clones take up roughly 14% of the sample.

This specimen was peripheral blood, taken on day 0 of AZD1222 vaccination. The chain joins TRBV18 to TRBJ1-3; the D gene is possibly TRBD1, with 6 bases matching. This clonotype was sampled from an adult in good health. CDR3 region: CASVTDRTSGNTIYF. The nucleotide sequence is TGTGCCAGCGTAACTGACAGGACATCTGGAAACACCATATATTTT.